Below are 11 T cell receptor beta chains sequenced from a single sample in a study of T cell repertoires in cytomegalovirus infection (dated by TCRdb to between 2018 and 2021). Their antigens remain unidentified. The treatment or condition tag for this specimen amounts to: in vitro stimulation with specific CMV peptide epitopes to enrich CMV-specific T cells. The data were produced on an Illumina HiSeq 1500. Using fastp at Q25 and MiXCR, TCRdb reprocessed the public reads and kept productive beta chains. Each entry merges the rows of one CDR3 protein and shows their most common DNA and genes. This sample gives hundreds of thousands of distinct CDR3 sequences in total; around 35% of them show up just once. The leading ten clones occupy 18% of the sample. The source material was cultured PBMCs, sampled from culture after CMV antigen stimulation. The origin of the receptors is a human donor in good health (CMV status not recorded). Some clones in this sample may be carry-over from other donors' samples.

This clonotype was seen repeatedly, ten times or more. The chain has TRBV7-2 and TRBJ2-1; 9 nucleotides align to TRBD2. J lost 7 bases, V lost 1 base, and 5 bases had no gene match. Looked up from germline, CDR1 is SGHTA and CDR2 is FQGNSA. The CDR3 covers 15 residues. The CDR3 region has the DNA TGTGCCAGCAGCTTAGTAGCGGGGGTAGGAAATGAGCAGTTCTTC. This sequence encodes CASSLVAGVGNEQFF.

On this clonotype itself: At one end the junction does not follow the germline gene, possibly because of a read error. V gene TRBV19 combines with J gene TRBJ2-1; 10 bases map to TRBD1. Germline-derived CDR1 and CDR2 are LNHDA and SQIVND (reference sequence). The length of the CDR3 is 16 residues. The CDR3 nucleotides read TGTGACAGTCGATCGGTCGGGACAGGGGAAGGGGATGAGCAGTTCTTC. This encodes CDSRSVGTGEGDEQFF.

V and J are TRBV27 and TRBJ2-3; D is possibly TRBD1 or TRBD2 (5 bases each). V was clipped by 5 bases and J by 6 bases, with 15 bases between them. CDR3 length: 14 residues. The germline V gene has CDR1 MNHEY and CDR2 SMNVEV (reference sequence). In nucleotides, the CDR3 is TGTGCCAGCAGTCCCCTTTCGGGACGTGATACGCAGTATTTT. Its translation: CASSPLSGRDTQYF.

This clonotype came up a few times. The chain joins TRBV6-6 to TRBJ2-3; D unclear. This CDR3 has 11 amino acids. Trimming left V 6 bases short and J 5 bases short, with 6 bases between. CDR1 and CDR2 from the germline V gene are MNHNY and SVGAGI (reference sequence). The CDR3 region is CASRSGDTQYF. CDR3 DNA sequence: TGTGCCAGCAGGTCTGGAGATACGCAGTATTTT.

This clonotype turned up a few times. The chain employs TRBV2 and TRBJ2-3; tentative D call: TRBD1 (5 bases). V lost 6 bases to trimming and J lost 4 bases, with 14 bases between them. The CDR3 is 14 amino acids. Germline V gives CDR1 SNHLY, CDR2 FYNNEI. This chain's CDR3 is CASSPRPRADTQYF. The CDR3 DNA is TGTGCCAGCAGCCCGAGGCCCAGGGCAGATACGCAGTATTTT.

The CDR3 spells CASSPRKMVEERLSTEAFF. The DNA of the CDR3 is TGTGCCAGCAGTCCAAGAAAGATGGTGGAGGAGCGACTGAGCACTGAAGCTTTCTTT. The V and J genes are TRBV2 and TRBJ1-1; D is ambiguous. Trimming removed 5 bases from V and 4 bases from J, with 29 bases in between. The CDR3 length is 19 residues. Germline V gives CDR1 SNHLY, CDR2 FYNNEI.

This clonotype was seen a few times. The gene calls are TRBV5-1 and TRBJ2-1, with D perhaps matching TRBD2 (5 bases). The V end was cut by 4 bases, the J end by 2 bases, with 10 bases between. This CDR3 region has 14 residues. Looked up from germline, CDR1 is SGHRS and CDR2 is YFSETQ. CDR3 amino acids: CASSADGTYNEQFF. For the CDR3, the DNA is TGCGCCAGCAGCGCAGACGGGACCTACAATGAGCAGTTCTTC.

V is TRBV2 and J is TRBJ1-2; D gene ambiguous. The V gene lost 1 base and the J gene lost 4 bases, with 13 bases spanning the gap. Germline V CDR1 and CDR2: SNHLY, FYNNEI. CDR3 length: 15 residues. The CDR3 sequence is CASSEGSDRVYGYTF. DNA for the CDR3: TGTGCCAGCAGTGAAGGTTCCGACCGCGTCTATGGCTACACCTTC.

This clonotype turned up a few times. The rearrangement uses TRBV2 and TRBJ1-6; no firm D call. Per germline, CDR1 SNHLY and CDR2 FYNNEI. This CDR3 is 11 amino acids long. Trimming took off 6 bases at V and 8 bases at J, with 5 bases between the two ends. The CDR3 nucleotides are TGTGCCAGCAGCCGAGATTCACCCCTCCACTTT. Translation gives CASSRDSPLHF. Full variable domain (missing parts from reference TRBV2 and TRBJ1-6): EPEVTQTPSHQVTQMGQEVILRCVPISNHLYFYWYRQILGQKVEFLVSFYNNEISEKSEIFDDQFSVERPDGSNFTLKIRSTKLEDSAMYFCASSRDSPLHFGNGTRLTVT.

J is TRBJ2-5 and V is TRBV19; D call uncertain. CDR1 is LNHDA and CDR2 is SQIVND in the germline V gene (reference sequence). This CDR3 has 13 amino acids. V lost 2 bases to trimming and J lost 1 base, with 5 bases between them. The DNA of the CDR3 is TGTGCCAGTAGTATATGGGGCCAAGAGACCCAGTACTTC. This sequence encodes CASSIWGQETQYF.

V is TRBV6-2 or TRBV6-3 and J is TRBJ1-2, with 8 bases that match TRBD1. The CDR3 has 14 amino acids. The ends lost 6 bases at V and 2 bases at J; junction bases unmatched: 5. The germline V gene has CDR1 MNHEY and CDR2 SVGEGT. CDR3 sequence: CASSRGQGNYGYTF. The CDR3 DNA sequence: TGTGCCAGCAGCCGAGGACAGGGAAACTATGGCTACACCTTC.